Sequencing of this TCR beta chain was carried out in a study of human T cells and chemical hapten exposure. Across the study: Slight volume differences across pooled libraries mainly accounted for varying per-sample TCR yields.

Time point of the sample: healthy volunteer bleed at 2 weeks. The starting material, unfractionated whole blood, was used for total RNA extraction. The V gene end was trimmed by 5 bases and the J gene end by 0 bases; junction bases not matched to a gene: 3. Looked up from germline, CDR1 is SGHDN and CDR2 is FVKESK. CDR3 length: 15 residues. This clonotype was seen at least ten times. Its antigen is not identified. Separate cDNA molecules received unique molecular identifiers, which the library attached to them. The authors' processing: Between about 20,000 and 750,000 TCRs appeared in each sample, and the median stood at 95,638. MiXCR was run by TCRdb on the RACE reads, yielding one entry per CDR3 protein. The V and J calls shown here were made by TCRdb, not taken from the authors' results. The sample shows about 130,000 distinct CDR3 sequences, about 8.2% of them seen only once. Study findings and constraints: The number of TCRs above 1 in 1000 frequency did not change after DPC sensitization.

Sequencing was carried out using whole blood. This receptor was obtained from a male donor in good health. Some clones in this sample may be carry-over from other donors' samples. The chain employs TRBV14 and TRBJ2-3; 9 nucleotides line up with TRBD2. The CDR3 loop is CASSITSGSTDTQYF. The CDR3, as DNA: TGTGCCAGCAGCATCACTAGCGGGAGCACAGATACGCAGTATTTT.